This T cell receptor (beta chain) was captured by sequencing in a study of T cells after yellow fever vaccination. Study findings and constraints: A small share of clonotypes appeared in both CD4 and CD8 compartments.

The CDR3 sequence is 13 residues long. CDR1 is MNHEY, CDR2 SVGEGT, per germline. Losses at the gene ends were 4 bases for V and 7 bases for J; bases not matched to a gene: 4. This clonotype was counted between two and nine times. Its matching antigen is unknown. MiXCR was run by TCRdb on the 5' RACE reads, yielding one entry per CDR3 protein. Among under 200,000 distinct CDR3 sequences listed, 6% to 7.5% were seen once. The sequences come from CD4+ T cells sorted from PBMCs, collected 5 days after the first yellow fever vaccination. The TCR comes from a man aged 18-30 years who received the YFV17D yellow fever vaccine. This sequence joins TRBV6-2 or TRBV6-3 and TRBJ1-5; 7 nucleotides match TRBD1. The CDR3 protein is CASSSDRRQPQHF. CDR3 DNA sequence: TGTGCCAGCAGTTCGGACAGGAGACAGCCCCAGCATTTT.